This T cell receptor (beta chain) is drawn from a study of radiotherapy plus CTLA-4 blockade in lung cancer. Some clones are missing from TCRdb's copy, which holds only in-frame ones; the method was immunoSEQ multiplex PCR. In the table there are about 51,000 clones, more than 75% of which are singletons. Note on this clone: Its antigen is still unknown.

Findings and limits, study-wide: It was early blood T cell clone dynamics, with interferon-beta, that reportedly best predicted response.

The CDR3 has 14 amino acids. Germline CDR1 and CDR2: SNHLY and FYNNEI. The J segment lost 3 bases and the V segment lost 5 bases, leaving 7 bases of the junction unmatched. V gene TRBV2 combines with J gene TRBJ2-7, with 7 bases identical to TRBD1. The starting material was peripheral blood, obtained from a patient treated with radiotherapy plus ipilimumab. The origin of this receptor is a human donor with non-small cell lung cancer who had a complete response to radiotherapy plus ipilimumab. CDR3 in DNA: TGTGCCAGCAGTTTTCCGGGACAGAGCTACGAGCAGTACTTC. It is translated as CASSFPGQSYEQYF.